Listed here are 5 T cell receptor beta chains from one sample, sequenced in a study of blood T cell repertoires in COVID-19. TCRdb's copy holds only in-frame clones and misses some; the assay was immunoSEQ multiplex PCR. The data contain 290,000 or so clones, around 87% of them singletons. Sample: PBMCs or T cells enriched from blood (not recorded which). These TCRs come from a woman under 30 with acute COVID-19.

The chain couples TRBV5-1 to TRBJ2-1; 9 bases match TRBD2. The germline V gene encodes CDR1 SGHRS and CDR2 YFSETQ. This CDR3 is built from 17 residues. J lost 3 bases, V lost 4 bases, and 11 bases had no gene match. CDR3 nucleotides: TGCGCCAGCAGCCTCGGGTTGATAGCGGGAGACTACAATGAGCAGTTCTTC. This sequence encodes CASSLGLIAGDYNEQFF.

Turning to this clone: This sample includes further DNA sequences coding for the same CDR3. The chain recombines TRBV5-1 with TRBJ2-5, with 10 positions matching TRBD2. Germline lookup yields CDR1 SGHRS and CDR2 YFSETQ. This CDR3 comprises 14 residues. V lost 4 bases and J lost 3; bases outside the gene matches: 3. The CDR3 nucleotides are TGCGCCAGCAGCCCGCTAGCGGGAGAAGAGACCCAGTACTTC. Its translation is CASSPLAGEETQYF.

This chain joins TRBV19 and TRBJ1-2; unclear D gene. V lost 1 base and J lost 5, with 11 bases in between. Looked up from germline, CDR1 is LNHDA and CDR2 is SQIVND (reference sequence). CDR3 length: 14 residues. The CDR3 coding sequence is TGTGCCAGTAGTATAGCGGACTCGCCTTATGGCTACACCTTC. This codes for CASSIADSPYGYTF.

This rearrangement joins TRBV28 to TRBJ1-5; D is uncertain. The V gene's germline CDR1 is MDHEN and CDR2 SYDVKM. Trimming took 2 bases from V and 4 from J, leaving 12 bases between them. The CDR3 is made up of 15 amino acids. The CDR3 is CASSLGSAGNQPQHF. As DNA, the CDR3 is TGTGCCAGCAGTTTAGGGTCGGCGGGGAATCAGCCCCAGCATTTT. Full variable domain (rest looked up from reference TRBV28 and TRBJ1-5): DVKVTQSSRYLVKRTGEKVFLECVQDMDHENMFWYRQDPGLGLRLIYFSYDVKMKEKGDIPEGYSVSREKKERFSLILESASTNQTSMYLCASSLGSAGNQPQHFGDGTRLSIL.

The gene calls are TRBV9 and TRBJ2-3, with 7 bases matching TRBD2. Unmatched junction bases numbered 15, after V lost 1 base and J lost 7 bases. The length of the CDR3 is 17 residues. Germline lookup yields CDR1 SGDLS and CDR2 YYNGEE. In DNA, the CDR3 is TGTGCCAGCAGCGTACCGACGGCCAGCGGGGAGATCCATACGCAGTATTTT. This sequence encodes CASSVPTASGEIHTQYF.